In its sample, the clone carrying this T cell receptor (beta chain) was seen many times. The record originates from a study of T cells in Graves' hyperthyroidism and ophthalmopathy. This CDR3 is built from 15 residues. From germline, CDR1 is MNHNS and CDR2 SASEGT. V lost 4 bases and J lost 1, with 11 bases in between. Amplified TCR beta CDR3 regions came from RNA transcripts. During a first-round RT-PCR of the TCR CDR3, the HTBI primer set was used. TCRdb re-called the multiplex PCR reads through MiXCR, storing one row per CDR3 protein. There are some 600,000 distinct CDR3 sequences in the sample; around 14% occur only once, and approximately 5.7% lies in the top ten.

The sequenced sample consisted of blood. V and J are TRBV6-1 and TRBJ1-5; D perhaps matches TRBD1 (5 bases). The sequence was obtained from a woman younger than 45 with Graves' hyperthyroidism that later progressed to Graves' ophthalmopathy. This CDR3 reads CASSVARASNQPQHF. The CDR3 bases are TGTGCCAGCAGTGTCGCCAGGGCAAGCAATCAGCCCCAGCATTTT.